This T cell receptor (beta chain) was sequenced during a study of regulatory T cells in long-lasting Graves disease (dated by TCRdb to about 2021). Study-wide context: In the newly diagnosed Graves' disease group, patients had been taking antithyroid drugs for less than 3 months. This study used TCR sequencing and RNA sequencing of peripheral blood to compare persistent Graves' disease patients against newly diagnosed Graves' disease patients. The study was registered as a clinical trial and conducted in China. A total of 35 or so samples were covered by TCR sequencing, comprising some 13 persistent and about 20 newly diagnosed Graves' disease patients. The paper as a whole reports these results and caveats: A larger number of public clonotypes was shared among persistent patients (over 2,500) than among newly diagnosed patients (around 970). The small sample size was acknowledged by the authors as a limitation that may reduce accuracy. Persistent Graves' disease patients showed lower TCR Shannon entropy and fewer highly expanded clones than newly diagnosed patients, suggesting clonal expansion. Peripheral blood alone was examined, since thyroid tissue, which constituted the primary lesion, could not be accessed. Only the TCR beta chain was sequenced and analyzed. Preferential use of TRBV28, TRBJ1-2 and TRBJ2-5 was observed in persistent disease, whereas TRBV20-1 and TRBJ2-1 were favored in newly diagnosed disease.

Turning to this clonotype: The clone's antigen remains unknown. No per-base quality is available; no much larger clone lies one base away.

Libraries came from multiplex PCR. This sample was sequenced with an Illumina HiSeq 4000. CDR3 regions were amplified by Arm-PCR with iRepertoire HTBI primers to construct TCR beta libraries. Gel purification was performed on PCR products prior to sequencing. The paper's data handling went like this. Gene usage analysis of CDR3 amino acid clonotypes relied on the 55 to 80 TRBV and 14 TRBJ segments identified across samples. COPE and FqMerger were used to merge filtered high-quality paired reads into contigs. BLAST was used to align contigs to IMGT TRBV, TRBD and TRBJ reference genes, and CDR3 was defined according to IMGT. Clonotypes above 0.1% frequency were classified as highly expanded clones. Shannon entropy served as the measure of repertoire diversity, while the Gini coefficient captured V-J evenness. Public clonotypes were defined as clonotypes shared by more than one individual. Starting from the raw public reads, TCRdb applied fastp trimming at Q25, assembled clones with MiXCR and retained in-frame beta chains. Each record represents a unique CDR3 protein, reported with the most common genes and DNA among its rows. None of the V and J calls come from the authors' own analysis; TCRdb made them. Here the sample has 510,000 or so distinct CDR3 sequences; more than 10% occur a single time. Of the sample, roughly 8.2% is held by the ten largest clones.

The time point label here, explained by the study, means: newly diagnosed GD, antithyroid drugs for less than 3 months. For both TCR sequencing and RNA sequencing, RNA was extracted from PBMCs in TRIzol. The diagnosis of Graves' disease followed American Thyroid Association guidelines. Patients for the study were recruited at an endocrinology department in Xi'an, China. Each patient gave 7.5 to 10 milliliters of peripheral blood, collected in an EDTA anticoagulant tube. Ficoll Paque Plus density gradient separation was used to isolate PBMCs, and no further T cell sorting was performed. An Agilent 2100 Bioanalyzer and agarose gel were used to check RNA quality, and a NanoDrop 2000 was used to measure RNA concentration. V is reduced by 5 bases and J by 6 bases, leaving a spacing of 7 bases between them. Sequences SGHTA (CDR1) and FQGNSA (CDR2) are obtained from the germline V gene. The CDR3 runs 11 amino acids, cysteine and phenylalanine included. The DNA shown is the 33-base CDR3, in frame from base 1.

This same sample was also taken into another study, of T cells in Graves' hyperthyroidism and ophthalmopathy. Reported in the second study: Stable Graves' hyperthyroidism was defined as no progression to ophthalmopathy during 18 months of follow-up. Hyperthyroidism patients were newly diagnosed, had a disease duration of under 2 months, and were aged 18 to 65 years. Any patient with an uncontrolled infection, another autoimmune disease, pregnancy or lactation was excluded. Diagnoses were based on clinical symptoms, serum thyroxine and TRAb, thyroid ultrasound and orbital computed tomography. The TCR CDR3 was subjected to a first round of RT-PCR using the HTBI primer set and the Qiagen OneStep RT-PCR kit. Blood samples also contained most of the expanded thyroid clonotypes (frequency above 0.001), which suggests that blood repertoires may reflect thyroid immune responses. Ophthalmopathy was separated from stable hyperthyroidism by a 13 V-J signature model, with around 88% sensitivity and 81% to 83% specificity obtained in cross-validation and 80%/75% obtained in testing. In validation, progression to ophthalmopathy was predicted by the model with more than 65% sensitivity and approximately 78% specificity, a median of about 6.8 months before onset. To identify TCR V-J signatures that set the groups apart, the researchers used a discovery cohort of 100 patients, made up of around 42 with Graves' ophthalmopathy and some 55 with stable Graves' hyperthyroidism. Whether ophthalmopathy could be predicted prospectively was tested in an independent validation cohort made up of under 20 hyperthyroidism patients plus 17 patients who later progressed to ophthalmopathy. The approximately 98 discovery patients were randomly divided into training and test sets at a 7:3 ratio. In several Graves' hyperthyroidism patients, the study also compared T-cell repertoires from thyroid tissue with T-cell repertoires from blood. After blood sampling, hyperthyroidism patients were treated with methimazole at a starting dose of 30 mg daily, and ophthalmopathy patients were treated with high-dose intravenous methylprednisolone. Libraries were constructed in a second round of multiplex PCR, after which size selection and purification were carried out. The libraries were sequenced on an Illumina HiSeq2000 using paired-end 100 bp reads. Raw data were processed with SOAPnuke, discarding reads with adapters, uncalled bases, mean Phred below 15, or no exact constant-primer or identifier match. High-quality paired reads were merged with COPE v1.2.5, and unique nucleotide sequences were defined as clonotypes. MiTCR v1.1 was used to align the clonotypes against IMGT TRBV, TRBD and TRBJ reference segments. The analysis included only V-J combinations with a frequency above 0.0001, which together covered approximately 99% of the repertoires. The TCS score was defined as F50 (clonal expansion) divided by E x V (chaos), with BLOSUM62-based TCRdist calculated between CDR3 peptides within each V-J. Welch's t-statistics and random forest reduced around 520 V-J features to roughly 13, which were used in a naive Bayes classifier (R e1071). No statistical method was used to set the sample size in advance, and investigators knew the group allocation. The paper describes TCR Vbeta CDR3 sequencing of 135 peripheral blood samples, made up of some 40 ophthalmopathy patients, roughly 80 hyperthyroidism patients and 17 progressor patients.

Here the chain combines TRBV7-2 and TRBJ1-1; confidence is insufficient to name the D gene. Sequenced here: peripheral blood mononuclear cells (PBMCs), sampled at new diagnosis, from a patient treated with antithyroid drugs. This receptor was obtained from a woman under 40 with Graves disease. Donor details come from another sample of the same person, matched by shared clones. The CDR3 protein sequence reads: CASSPYAEAFF. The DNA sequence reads TGTGCCAGCAGCCCATACGCTGAAGCTTTCTTT.